This TCR beta chain originates from a study of T cells in localized non-small cell lung cancer. The repertoire was sequenced with immunoSEQ multiplex PCR; TCRdb's copy has only in-frame clones and lacks some. The repertoire holds around 25,000 clones, with about 93% as singletons. J was trimmed by 4 bases and V by 3 bases; bases with no gene match: 6. The CDR3 has 14 amino acids. The germline V gene encodes CDR1 SGHRS and CDR2 YFSETQ. This clone was seen just once. Sequencing used peripheral blood, obtained before any cancer treatment. This receptor was identified in a woman aged 35 to 70 with stage I lung adenocarcinoma. The V and J genes are TRBV5-1 and TRBJ1-2; 7 bases map to TRBD1. The CDR3 region is CASSSGTDRYGYTF. CDR3 bases: TGCGCCAGCAGCTCCGGGACAGATCGCTATGGCTACACCTTC.